Presented here are 18 T cell receptor beta chains from one specimen sequenced in a study of CD8+CD57+ T cells in acquired aplastic anemia. Researchers used genomic DNA as the template to profile TCR beta VDJ and CDR3. From the reads, TCRdb called clonotypes with MiXCR, one entry per CDR3 protein. The sample contains approximately 200,000 distinct CDR3 sequences, over 60% of which appear only once. The sample consisted of sorted CD4+, CD8+, or CD8+CD57+ T cells (not recorded which) from PBMCs. All receptors come from a human donor with severe aplastic anemia or a healthy control (not recorded which).

This clonotype was detected many times. The V and J genes are TRBV25-1 and TRBJ2-7; possible D gene TRBD1, 6 bases. Germline V CDR1 and CDR2: MGHDK, SYGVNS. The CDR3 has 15 amino acids. The germline V and J ends were trimmed by 3 bases and 3 bases, with 15 bases remaining between them. CDR3 DNA sequence: TGTGCCAGCAGTGAGGTCCGGCAGGGGAACTACGAGCAGTACTTC. Encoded protein: CASSEVRQGNYEQYF.

This clonotype has a handful of counts. The chain joins TRBV19 to TRBJ2-7; 7 bases align to TRBD2. V lost 4 bases and J lost 3; bases outside the gene matches: 9. The CDR3 runs to 15 residues. From germline, CDR1 is LNHDA and CDR2 SQIVND (reference sequence). The CDR3 protein is CASSTGTTLSYEQYF. Here the CDR3 DNA reads TGTGCCAGTAGTACTGGGACTACCTTAAGCTACGAGCAGTACTTC.

The genes are TRBV25-1 and TRBJ2-7, with 7 bases lining up with TRBD1. With 7 bases clipped from V and 2 bases from J, the junction kept 5 bases outside the gene matches. Germline V gives CDR1 MGHDK, CDR2 SYGVNS. The CDR3 sequence is 13 residues long. CDR3 residues: CASTTGLAYEQYF. In nucleotides, the CDR3 is TGTGCCAGCACGACAGGGCTAGCCTACGAGCAGTACTTC.

This chain connects TRBV19 to TRBJ1-1, with unresolved D. CDR1 and CDR2 from the germline V gene are LNHDA and SQIVND (reference sequence). The V end was cut by 4 bases, the J end by 5 bases, with 8 bases between. This CDR3 is built from 12 residues. CDR3 region: CASSTDLTEAFF. DNA of the CDR3: TGTGCCAGTAGTACAGACCTAACTGAAGCTTTCTTT.

The chain is built from TRBV19 and TRBJ2-1; TRBD1 agrees at 7 bases. Looked up from germline, CDR1 is LNHDA and CDR2 is SQIVND (reference sequence). This CDR3 has 14 amino acids. Germline trimming cut 5 bases from V and 9 bases from J; bases unmatched to any gene: 10. CDR3 bases: TGTGCCAGTAGTGGCCTGACAGGGTCGGGTGAGCAGTTCTTC. Translation: CASSGLTGSGEQFF. The variable domain in full, completed from reference TRBV19 and TRBJ2-1, reads DGGITQSPKYLFRKEGQNVTLSCEQNLNHDAMYWYRQDPGQGLRLIYYSQIVNDFQKGDIAEGYSVSREKKESFPLTVTSAQKNPTAFYLCASSGLTGSGEQFFGPGTRLTVL.

The CDR3 DNA reads TGTGCCAGCAGCGAACCTCACGATGGGACAGGAATATACAATGAGCAGTTCTTC. This codes for CASSEPHDGTGIYNEQFF. The chain carries TRBV25-1 and TRBJ2-1; the match to TRBD1 covers 8 bases. The CDR3 spans 18 residues. Germline V lookup: CDR1 MGHDK, CDR2 SYGVNS. With 6 bases clipped from V and 4 bases from J, the junction kept 17 bases outside the gene matches.

This clonotype was found once. The chain combines TRBV20-1 with TRBJ2-7; 12 bases match TRBD2. The CDR3 loop spans 17 amino acids. Germline V CDR1 and CDR2: DFQATT, SNEGSKA (reference sequence). The V and J ends lost 2 bases and 6 bases, in that order; junction bases with no gene match: 14. The DNA of the CDR3 is TGCAGTGCTAGATGGCTAGCGGGGGGGAGAGGGCCTTCCGAGCAGTACTTC. Its translation is CSARWLAGGRGPSEQYF.

The chain uses TRBV20-1 and TRBJ2-7; perhaps TRBD2 as D (5 bases). The DNA matches TRBJ2-1 better at its end, which makes the J call doubtful. Germline CDR1 DFQATT, CDR2 SNEGSKA (reference sequence). The CDR3 runs to 13 residues. This CDR3 reads CSASEMRGNEQFF. Here the CDR3 DNA reads TGCAGTGCTTCAGAGATGAGAGGGAATGAGCAGTTCTTC.

The CDR3 sequence: CASSYRDTKPYEQYF. The CDR3 DNA is TGTGCCAGCAGTTACCGGGACACGAAACCCTACGAGCAGTACTTC. This chain joins TRBV7-9 and TRBJ2-7, with D perhaps matching TRBD1 (6 bases). The CDR3 loop spans 15 amino acids. The V and J ends lost 6 bases and 2 bases respectively, with 17 bases between them. Per the germline V gene, CDR1 is SEHNR and CDR2 is FQNEAQ (reference sequence).

This chain uses TRBV11-2 with TRBJ2-7, with D perhaps matching TRBD1 or TRBD2 (6 bases each). Germline assignment: CDR1 SGHAT and CDR2 FQNNGV. CDR3 length: 16 residues. The V end was cut by 6 bases, the J end by 3 bases, with 21 bases between. CDR3: CASSSVWGARYYEQYF. The CDR3, as DNA: TGTGCCAGCAGTTCAGTCTGGGGGGCCAGATACTACGAGCAGTACTTC.

The V gene is TRBV20-1, the J gene TRBJ1-1, with D unresolved. V was clipped by 3 bases and J by 0 bases, with 8 bases between them. The V gene's germline CDR1 is DFQATT and CDR2 SNEGSKA (reference sequence). The length of the CDR3 is 13 residues. CDR3 loop: CSASIGMNTEAFF. CDR3 nucleotides: TGCAGTGCTAGTATAGGGATGAACACTGAAGCTTTCTTT.

V is TRBV29-1 and J is TRBJ2-7, with D possibly being TRBD1 or TRBD2 (5 bases each). V shed 1 base and J shed 7 bases, with 17 bases lying between them. CDR3 length: 14 residues. Germline V gene data show CDR1 as SQVTM and CDR2 as ANQGSEA. CDR3 nucleotides: TGCAGCGTTGAAGGGGACCCTCGTGAGGAGGAGCAGTACTTC. This encodes CSVEGDPREEEQYF.

The rearrangement links TRBV29-1 to TRBJ1-2; no definite D call. The germline V and J ends were trimmed by 1 base and 3 bases, with 9 bases remaining between them. There are 13 residues in the CDR3. Germline V gene sequence: CDR1 SQVTM, CDR2 ANQGSEA. The CDR3 DNA follows: TGCAGCGTTGAAGGCCCGGACCACTATGGCTACACCTTC. This gives the protein CSVEGPDHYGYTF.

A remark on this clonotype: Germline is not matched at one junction end, which may reflect a read error. The rearrangement joins TRBV5-1 to TRBJ2-7; a possible D gene is TRBD2 (6 bases). CDR3 size: 14 residues. Germline CDR1 SGHRS, CDR2 YFSETQ. The chain's CDR3 is CASSVDGGSYEQYF. The CDR3 region has the DNA TGTGCCAGCAGCGTAGACGGGGGCTCCTACGAGCAGTACTTC.

V gene TRBV20-1 combines with J gene TRBJ1-2; tentatively, D is TRBD1 (6 bases). The CDR3 length is 14 residues. CDR1 is DFQATT, CDR2 SNEGSKA, per germline (reference sequence). The germline V and J ends were trimmed by 2 bases and 3 bases, with 13 bases remaining between them. The CDR3 DNA sequence: TGCAGTGCTAGACACGGACAGTTAGACTATGGCTACACCTTC. Translation: CSARHGQLDYGYTF.

The V and J genes are TRBV9 and TRBJ2-7; D possibly uses TRBD1 or TRBD2 (5 bases each). The germline V gene has CDR1 SGDLS and CDR2 YYNGEE. CDR3 length: 14 amino acids. V lost 3 bases to trimming and J lost 5 bases, with 15 bases between them. The CDR3 coding sequence is TGTGCCAGCAGCGCCGGAGGCAGGGAAAACGAGCAGTACTTC. Translated: CASSAGGRENEQYF.

This clonotype turned up a few times. A read error is possible here, since a much larger clone lies one base away. The chain combines TRBV7-2 with TRBJ2-3, with TRBD1 matching 7 bases. The CDR3 contains 15 residues. CDR1 and CDR2 from the germline V gene are SGHTA and FQGNSA. Trimming at V came to 5 bases and at J to 4 bases, leaving 9 bases not matched to a gene. This CDR3 reads CASSTGVTDADTQYF. As DNA, the CDR3 is TGTGCCAGCAGCACAGGGGTTACCGACGCAGATACGCAGTATTTT.

The rearrangement joins TRBV19 to TRBJ1-5; tentative D call: TRBD1 (5 bases). This CDR3 contains 14 residues. Per the germline V gene, CDR1 is LNHDA and CDR2 is SQIVND (reference sequence). The V and J ends lost 3 bases and 1 base respectively, with 7 bases between them. CDR3 coding DNA: TGTGCCAGTAGTATCGCAGGGAGCAATCAGCCCCAGCATTTT. Protein: CASSIAGSNQPQHF.